The 21 T cell receptor beta chains listed next were all sequenced from one sample in a study of blood T cell repertoires in COVID-19. Clones were sequenced by immunoSEQ multiplex PCR, and TCRdb holds only the in-frame ones, with some missing. The sample has 320,000 or so clones; roughly 85% are singletons. Sequencing used PBMCs or T cells enriched from blood (not recorded which). All receptors come from a woman aged 25 to 39 who had been exposed to COVID-19.

The V gene is TRBV9, the J gene TRBJ2-2, with 7 positions matching TRBD1. CDR1 is SGDLS and CDR2 is YYNGEE in the germline V gene. This CDR3 region has 16 residues. V lost 0 bases to trimming and J lost 7 bases; unmatched junction nucleotides: 9. Here the CDR3 DNA reads TGTGCCAGCAGCGTAGGACGAGGGGGCGGGTACGGGGAGCTGTTTTTT. Translated: CASSVGRGGGYGELFF.

Regarding this clone: Other DNA sequences in the sample encode the same CDR3. The genes are TRBV6-6 and TRBJ2-7; D may be TRBD1 (5 bases). CDR3 length equals 13 residues. The V gene's germline CDR1 is MNHNY and CDR2 SVGAGI (reference sequence). Trimming pared 5 bases from V and 2 bases from J, leaving 10 bases between. The CDR3 here is CASSLQGTYEQYF. Here the CDR3 DNA reads TGTGCCAGCAGTCTGCAGGGTACCTACGAGCAGTACTTC.

This clone was recorded once. This chain uses TRBV24-1 with TRBJ2-7, with TRBD2 matching 11 bases. This CDR3 is 17 amino acids long. The V gene end was trimmed by 2 bases and the J gene end by 3 bases; junction bases not matched to a gene: 8. Germline CDR1 KGHDR, CDR2 SFDVKD. In DNA form, the CDR3 reads TGTGCCACCAGTGATTCGACTAGCGGGGTACTAAACTACGAGCAGTACTTC. This gives the protein CATSDSTSGVLNYEQYF.

This clone was seen a few times. This sequence joins TRBV24-1 and TRBJ2-7; 7 bases fit TRBD2. The J segment lost 6 bases and the V segment lost 7 bases, leaving 5 bases of the junction unmatched. The CDR3 spans 12 residues. Per germline, CDR1 KGHDR and CDR2 SFDVKD. Here the CDR3 reads CATSGTTFEQYF. The CDR3 DNA is TGTGCCACCAGCGGGACTACCTTCGAGCAGTACTTC.

The V gene is TRBV4-1, the J gene TRBJ2-1; 9 nucleotides agree with TRBD2. Germline-derived CDR1 and CDR2 are MGHRA and YSYEKL. The CDR3 runs to 14 residues. The junction had 4 bases not matched to a gene; V was cut back by 5 bases and J by 5 bases. CDR3 DNA: TGCGCCAGCAGCGGAGCGGGGGGTAACAATGAGCAGTTCTTC. Protein product: CASSGAGGNNEQFF.

The rearrangement links TRBV4-3 to TRBJ1-1; tentative D call: TRBD1 (6 bases). V lost 2 bases to trimming and J lost 4 bases, with 11 bases between them. The length of the CDR3 is 14 residues. The germline V gene has CDR1 LGHNA and CDR2 YSLEER. The CDR3 DNA sequence: TGCGCCAGCAGCCAAAAAGGGGGAGTCACTGAAGCTTTCTTT. This encodes CASSQKGGVTEAFF.

The V call is TRBV27, the J call TRBJ1-2, with 7 bases identical to TRBD1. V was clipped by 5 bases and J by 8 bases; unmatched bases: 8. Germline V gene sequence: CDR1 MNHEY, CDR2 SMNVEV (reference sequence). The CDR3 covers 13 residues. In DNA, the CDR3 is TGTGCCAGCAGTCTTACAGGGGCTCTCGGCTACACCTTC. The encoded protein is CASSLTGALGYTF.

In this sample, this clone turned up once. The rearrangement links TRBV5-4 to TRBJ1-2, with unresolved D. The V gene's germline CDR1 is SGHNT and CDR2 YYREEE (reference sequence). Trimming stripped 0 bases from V and 3 bases from J, with 12 bases between. The CDR3 is made up of 15 amino acids. The CDR3 sequence: CASSLGGSADYGYTF. CDR3 DNA: TGTGCCAGCAGCTTGGGTGGCTCCGCTGACTATGGCTACACCTTC.

This clone was picked up a small number of times. The J gene is TRBJ2-2, the V gene TRBV30, with TRBD2 matching 8 bases. V shed 0 bases and J 8 bases; nucleotides not matched to a gene: 11. The germline V gene has CDR1 GTSNPN and CDR2 SVGIG (reference sequence). The CDR3 covers 16 residues. The chain's CDR3 is CAWSVQSGSSSGELFF. The DNA of the CDR3 is TGTGCCTGGAGTGTACAGAGCGGGAGTTCGTCAGGGGAGCTGTTTTTT.

The V gene is TRBV5-1, the J gene TRBJ2-3; 8 positions match TRBD2. This CDR3 spans 16 amino acids. Germline V lookup: CDR1 SGHRS, CDR2 YFSETQ. V trimming: 0 bases; J trimming: 3 bases; junction bases outside the gene matches: 6. The CDR3 sequence is CASSLGASGRTDTQYF. CDR3 nucleotides: TGCGCCAGCAGCTTGGGGGCTAGCGGGCGGACAGATACGCAGTATTTT.

The rearrangement links TRBV28 to TRBJ1-1, with D possibly matching TRBD1 (5 bases). Germline values: CDR1 MDHEN, CDR2 SYDVKM. Trimming shortened V by 6 bases and J by 4 bases, and 15 bases separated the two germline ends. The CDR3 spans 14 residues. This CDR3 is CASRYQGLATEAFF. Here the CDR3 DNA reads TGTGCCAGCAGGTATCAGGGTCTTGCCACTGAAGCTTTCTTT.

This clone came up once. The gene calls are TRBV6-1 and TRBJ1-2; 7 nucleotides match TRBD1. Germline V gene lookup returns CDR1 MNHNS and CDR2 SASEGT. V dropped 2 bases and J dropped 0; count of bases not matched to a gene: 3. The CDR3 length is 15 residues. The CDR3 nucleotides are TGTGCCAGCAGTGAAATGGGACAGCCTAACTATGGCTACACCTTC. This codes for CASSEMGQPNYGYTF.

The J gene is TRBJ1-2, the V gene TRBV7-2; D gene uncertain. The CDR3 has 13 amino acids. The V end lost 1 base, the J end lost 8 bases, and 11 bases lay between the germline ends. Germline CDR1 reads SGHTA; CDR2 reads FQGNSA. CDR3 loop: CASSLVRARGYTF. CDR3 coding DNA: TGTGCCAGCAGCTTAGTGAGGGCCCGGGGCTACACCTTC. The full variable domain, with the rest looked up from reference TRBV7-2 and TRBJ1-2, is GAGVSQSPSNKVTEKGKDVELRCDPISGHTALYWYRQSLGQGLEFLIYFQGNSAPDKSGLPSDRFSAERTGGSVSTLTIQRTQQEDSAVYLCASSLVRARGYTFGSGTRLTVV.

The chain joins TRBV2 to TRBJ2-1; 7 nucleotides match TRBD2. Germline lookup yields CDR1 SNHLY and CDR2 FYNNEI. Unmatched junction bases numbered 8, after V lost 9 bases and J lost 0 bases. This CDR3 comprises 15 residues. The CDR3 loop is CASFSGTNSYNEQFF. CDR3 DNA: TGTGCCAGTTTCAGCGGGACCAACTCCTACAATGAGCAGTTCTTC. Together with reference TRBV2 and TRBJ2-1, the CDR3 gives the full variable domain: EPEVTQTPSHQVTQMGQEVILRCVPISNHLYFYWYRQILGQKVEFLVSFYNNEISEKSEIFDDQFSVERPDGSNFTLKIRSTKLEDSAMYFCASFSGTNSYNEQFFGPGTRLTVL.

The chain links TRBV7-8 to TRBJ2-1, with 7 bases lining up with TRBD2. The CDR3 spans 16 residues. Germline V gene sequence: CDR1 SGHVS, CDR2 FQNEAQ. Trimming took 5 bases from V and 8 from J; bases not matched to a gene: 15. CDR3 sequence (DNA): TGTGCCAGCAGCCAACCGGGACTAACAAAGAAGTATGAGCAGTTCTTC. It is translated as CASSQPGLTKKYEQFF.

The gene calls are TRBV2 and TRBJ2-7, with TRBD2 identical over 9 bases. The CDR3 spans 15 residues. Germline V CDR1 and CDR2: SNHLY, FYNNEI. J lost 6 bases, V lost 2 bases, and 8 bases had no gene match. CDR3 sequence reads: CASSENGLAGSEQYF. In DNA, the CDR3 is TGTGCCAGCAGTGAAAACGGTCTAGCGGGGTCCGAGCAGTACTTC.

The chain couples TRBV2 to TRBJ1-2; D unresolved. V gave up 3 bases and J gave up 4 bases, with 9 bases separating them. CDR3 size: 13 residues. CDR1 and CDR2 (germline): SNHLY, FYNNEI. The CDR3 protein is CASSDNSLYGYTF. The CDR3 DNA reads as TGTGCCAGCAGTGACAACAGCCTCTATGGCTACACCTTC.

The chain links TRBV4-1 to TRBJ2-7, with D perhaps TRBD1 (5 bases). The CDR3 contains 15 residues. The ends were cut back, 0 bases at V and 3 bases at J, with 12 bases in the middle. Germline V gives CDR1 MGHRA, CDR2 YSYEKL. This CDR3 reads CASSQESQGLYEQYF. The CDR3 coding sequence is TGCGCCAGCAGCCAAGAAAGTCAGGGCCTCTACGAGCAGTACTTC.

The chain carries TRBV18 and TRBJ1-1, with 10 bases fitting TRBD1. Trimming at V came to 6 bases and at J to 0 bases, leaving 10 bases not matched to a gene. Germline CDR1 is KGHSH and CDR2 is LQKENI. The CDR3 is 17 residues long. The CDR3 spells CASSQTGTGAMNTEAFF. CDR3 sequence (DNA): TGTGCCAGCTCGCAGACAGGGACAGGGGCCATGAACACTGAAGCTTTCTTT.

The chain couples TRBV13 to TRBJ2-7; 8 bases fit TRBD2. With V trimmed by 6 bases and J by 4 bases, 11 bases remained unmatched. The CDR3 extends over 15 amino acids. Germline CDR1 reads PRHDT; CDR2 reads FYEKMQ (reference sequence). The CDR3 DNA reads as TGTGCCAGCAGAGTTCAGCGGGGGAATCAATACGAGCAGTACTTC. It specifies CASRVQRGNQYEQYF.

The rearrangement joins TRBV28 to TRBJ1-6, with D hard to call. V lost 3 bases to trimming and J lost 9 bases, with 9 bases between them. Germline V CDR1 and CDR2: MDHEN, SYDVKM. CDR3 length: 13 residues. Written as DNA, the CDR3 is TGTGCCAGCAGTTTCGAACACATTTCACCCCTCCACTTT. The encoded protein is CASSFEHISPLHF.